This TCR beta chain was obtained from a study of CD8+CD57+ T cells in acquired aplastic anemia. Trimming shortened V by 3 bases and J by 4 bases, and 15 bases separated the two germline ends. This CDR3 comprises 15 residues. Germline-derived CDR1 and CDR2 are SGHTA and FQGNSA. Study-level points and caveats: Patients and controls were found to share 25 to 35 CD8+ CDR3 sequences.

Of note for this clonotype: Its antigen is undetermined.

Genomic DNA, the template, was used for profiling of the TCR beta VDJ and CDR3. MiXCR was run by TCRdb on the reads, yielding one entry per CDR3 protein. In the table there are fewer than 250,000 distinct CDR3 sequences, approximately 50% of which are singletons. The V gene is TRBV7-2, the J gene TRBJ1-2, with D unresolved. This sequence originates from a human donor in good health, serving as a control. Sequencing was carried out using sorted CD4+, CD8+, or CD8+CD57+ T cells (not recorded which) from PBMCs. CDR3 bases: TGTGCCAGCAGCTTGGATGGTGTGATGGGCTATGGCTACACCTTC. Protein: CASSLDGVMGYGYTF.